The source of this TCR beta chain is a study of metastatic and nonmetastatic thyroid tumors. Study-wide context: Repertoire comparison spanned blood and tumor or nodule tissue of malignant and benign thyroid patients.

This clone came up many times. The antigen is undetermined. V lost 0 bases to trimming and J lost 5 bases; unmatched junction nucleotides: 2. The CDR3 totals 15 residues. CDR1 LGHNA and CDR2 YNFKEQ come from the germline V gene. Per the authors' pipeline: What underpinned the distant-metastasis classifier for papillary thyroid cancer was the set of CDR3 differences across clinicopathological groups. TCRdb redid the clone calls on the PCR reads using MiXCR. V and J calls and clone size were set by TCRdb, not the authors. The sample lists 23,000 or so clones, approximately 20% occurring once. General observations from the study: TCR beta diversity was reportedly significantly higher in malignant thyroid tumors than benign nodules, in blood and tumor.

Until they underwent thyroid surgery, no patient had received any treatment. This chain uses TRBV4-2 with TRBJ2-1, with 9 bases identical to TRBD2. Sequences were obtained from blood. The sequence was collected from a male donor with papillary thyroid cancer or a benign thyroid nodule (not recorded which). Some clones in this sample may be carry-over from other donors' samples. CDR3 bases: TGTGCCAGCAGCCAAGAGACTAGCGGTAACAATGAGCAGTTCTTC. This gives the protein CASSQETSGNNEQFF.